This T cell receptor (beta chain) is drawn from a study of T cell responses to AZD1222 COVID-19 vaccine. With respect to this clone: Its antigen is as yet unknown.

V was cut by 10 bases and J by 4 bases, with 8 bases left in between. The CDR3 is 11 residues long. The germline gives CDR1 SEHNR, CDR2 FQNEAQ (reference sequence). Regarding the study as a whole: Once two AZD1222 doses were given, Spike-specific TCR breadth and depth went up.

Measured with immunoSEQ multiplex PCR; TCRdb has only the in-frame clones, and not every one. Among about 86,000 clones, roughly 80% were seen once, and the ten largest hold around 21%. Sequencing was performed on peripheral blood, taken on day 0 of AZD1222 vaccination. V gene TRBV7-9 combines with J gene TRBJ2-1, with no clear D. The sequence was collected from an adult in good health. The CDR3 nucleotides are TGTGCCACCAATATTTACAATGAGCAGTTCTTC. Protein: CATNIYNEQFF.